A selection of T cell receptor beta chains follows, all from one sample in a study of shared clonotypes between healthy human individuals. Clones were read by immunoSEQ multiplex PCR, and TCRdb kept only the in-frame ones, dropping some. The profile covers about 120,000 clones, with about 71% appearing a single time and 24% taken by the ten largest. Specimen: memory CD8+ T cells sorted from blood. Source of these receptors: a woman aged 25 to 45 in good health. The CDR3 runs from the conserved cysteine through the conserved F or W. D genes are given only for firm matches. Some rows mark clone size as missing; the rest say once, few, many or name a class of expanded clone.

abundance: -; d_gene: TRBD2; j_gene: TRBJ2-1; v_gene: TRBV5-1; CDR3aa: CASSSKTIHGLAVDNEQFF; CDR3nt: TGCGCCAGCAGCTCGAAAACAATACACGGACTAGCAGTAGACAATGAGCAGTTCTTC
abundance: many; d_gene: -; j_gene: TRBJ2-1; v_gene: TRBV6-1; CDR3aa: CASSLLSGDSNEQFF; CDR3nt: TGTGCCAGCAGCCTGCTTTCGGGAGATAGCAATGAGCAGTTCTTC
abundance: -; d_gene: TRBD2; j_gene: TRBJ2-1; v_gene: TRBV29-1; CDR3aa: CSVEETGGPFSHNEQFF; CDR3nt: TGCAGCGTTGAAGAAACGGGAGGGCCTTTTAGCCACAATGAGCAGTTCTTC
abundance: many; d_gene: TRBD2; j_gene: TRBJ2-1; v_gene: TRBV25-1; CDR3aa: CASSESGLAGGYNEQFF; CDR3nt: TGTGCCAGCAGTGAATCCGGACTAGCGGGAGGGTACAATGAGCAGTTCTTC
abundance: -; d_gene: TRBD2; j_gene: TRBJ2-2; v_gene: TRBV7-3; CDR3aa: CASSGGLDNTGELFF; CDR3nt: TGTGCCAGCAGCGGGGGACTAGATAACACCGGGGAGCTGTTTTTT
abundance: -; d_gene: -; j_gene: TRBJ2-7; v_gene: TRBV5-4; CDR3aa: CASSLVTGGYEQYF; CDR3nt: TGTGCCAGCAGCTTAGTGACAGGAGGCTACGAGCAGTACTTC
abundance: -; d_gene: TRBD2; j_gene: TRBJ2-3; v_gene: TRBV11-2; CDR3aa: CASSPGLAGDLWSTDTQYF; CDR3nt: TGTGCCAGCAGCCCGGGACTAGCGGGAGATTTGTGGAGCACAGATACGCAGTATTTT
abundance: -; d_gene: -; j_gene: TRBJ2-1; v_gene: TRBV9; CDR3aa: CASSVGDRSYNEQFF; CDR3nt: TGTGCCAGCAGCGTGGGGGACCGCTCCTACAATGAGCAGTTCTTC
abundance: -; d_gene: TRBD1; j_gene: TRBJ1-5; v_gene: TRBV25-1; CDR3aa: CASRDREGNQPQHF; CDR3nt: TGTGCCAGTAGGGACAGGGAAGGGAATCAGCCCCAGCATTTT
abundance: -; d_gene: TRBD1; j_gene: TRBJ2-7; v_gene: TRBV2; CDR3aa: CASREDRVYEQYF; CDR3nt: TGTGCCAGCAGAGAGGACAGGGTCTACGAGCAGTACTTC
abundance: -; d_gene: -; j_gene: TRBJ1-5; v_gene: TRBV21-1; CDR3aa: CASSKGGLGQPQHF; CDR3nt: TGTGCCAGCAGCAAAGGGGGCTTAGGACAGCCCCAGCATTTT
abundance: once; d_gene: TRBD1; j_gene: TRBJ2-6; v_gene: TRBV25-1; CDR3aa: CASTPQTGQTAGANVLTF; CDR3nt: TGTGCCAGCACACCTCAAACGGGACAGACAGCTGGGGCCAACGTCCTGACTTTC
abundance: once; d_gene: -; j_gene: TRBJ1-4; v_gene: TRBV27; CDR3aa: CASSPIGGRGEKLFF; CDR3nt: TGTGCCAGCAGTCCAATAGGGGGGCGGGGGGAAAAACTGTTTTTT
abundance: -; d_gene: TRBD1; j_gene: TRBJ2-7; v_gene: TRBV9; CDR3aa: CASSEGGQIDEQYF; CDR3nt: TGTGCCAGCAGCGAAGGGGGACAGATCGACGAGCAGTACTTC
abundance: once; d_gene: -; j_gene: TRBJ2-7; v_gene: TRBV10-2; CDR3aa: CASSETRISYEQYF; CDR3nt: TGCGCCAGCAGTGAGACGCGGATCTCCTACGAGCAGTACTTC
abundance: many; d_gene: TRBD2; j_gene: TRBJ2-1; v_gene: TRBV4-1; CDR3aa: CASSPHSAGGPNEQFF; CDR3nt: TGCGCCAGCAGCCCTCATTCAGCGGGAGGGCCAAATGAGCAGTTCTTC
abundance: once; d_gene: -; j_gene: TRBJ1-3; v_gene: TRBV10-2; CDR3aa: CASSESSGNTIYF; CDR3nt: TGCGCCAGCAGTGAGAGCTCTGGAAACACCATATATTTT
abundance: -; d_gene: TRBD1; j_gene: TRBJ1-1; v_gene: TRBV28; CDR3aa: CASRPTGGSTEAFF; CDR3nt: TGTGCCAGCAGACCTACAGGGGGATCCACTGAAGCTTTCTTT
abundance: -; d_gene: -; j_gene: TRBJ2-2; v_gene: TRBV4-2; CDR3aa: CASSQEGGLGELFF; CDR3nt: TGTGCCAGCAGCCAAGAAGGGGGACTCGGGGAGCTGTTTTTT
abundance: medium-sized; d_gene: -; j_gene: TRBJ2-6; v_gene: TRBV6-4; CDR3aa: CASSELPGANVLTF; CDR3nt: TGTGCCAGCAGTGAACTCCCTGGGGCCAACGTCCTGACTTTC
abundance: -; d_gene: -; j_gene: TRBJ2-1; v_gene: TRBV11-2; CDR3aa: CASTPLWQISSYNEQFF; CDR3nt: TGTGCCAGCACCCCCCTCTGGCAAATCAGCTCCTACAATGAGCAGTTCTTC
abundance: once; d_gene: -; j_gene: TRBJ2-2; v_gene: TRBV2; CDR3aa: CASSEETRFGGELFF; CDR3nt: TGTGCCAGCAGTGAAGAGACTAGATTCGGCGGGGAGCTGTTTTTT
abundance: -; d_gene: -; j_gene: TRBJ1-1; v_gene: TRBV6-1; CDR3aa: CASTWSHLNTEAFF; CDR3nt: TGTGCCAGCACGTGGAGTCACTTGAACACTGAAGCTTTCTTT
abundance: -; d_gene: TRBD2; j_gene: TRBJ2-1; v_gene: TRBV27; CDR3aa: CASTPGLAGGPRGEQFF; CDR3nt: TGTGCCAGCACCCCGGGACTAGCGGGAGGGCCTCGTGGTGAGCAGTTCTTC
abundance: -; d_gene: TRBD1; j_gene: TRBJ2-7; v_gene: TRBV6-1; CDR3aa: CASSEGGQGAYEQYF; CDR3nt: TGTGCCAGCAGTGAAGGGGGACAGGGGGCTTACGAGCAGTACTTC
abundance: -; d_gene: TRBD2; j_gene: TRBJ2-1; v_gene: TRBV6-1; CDR3aa: CASSVEAGSSNEQFF; CDR3nt: TGTGCCAGCAGTGTAGAAGCGGGAAGTTCCAATGAGCAGTTCTTC
abundance: once; d_gene: TRBD1; j_gene: TRBJ2-1; v_gene: TRBV25-1; CDR3aa: CASTIGTGPYNEQFF; CDR3nt: TGTGCCAGCACTATCGGGACAGGGCCATACAATGAGCAGTTCTTC
abundance: many; d_gene: TRBD2; j_gene: TRBJ2-3; v_gene: TRBV6-1; CDR3aa: CASSEMTSGATDTQYF; CDR3nt: TGTGCCAGCAGTGAAATGACTAGCGGGGCCACAGATACGCAGTATTTT
abundance: -; d_gene: TRBD2; j_gene: TRBJ2-1; v_gene: TRBV27; CDR3aa: CAIRTGTSGFDEQFF; CDR3nt: TGTGCCATCAGAACCGGGACTAGTGGATTTGATGAGCAGTTCTTC
abundance: -; d_gene: -; j_gene: TRBJ1-3; v_gene: TRBV28; CDR3aa: CASSFAITSGNTIYF; CDR3nt: TGTGCCAGCAGTTTCGCAATCACCTCTGGAAACACCATATATTTT
abundance: -; d_gene: TRBD2; j_gene: TRBJ2-1; v_gene: TRBV2; CDR3aa: CATRLAEGEDEQFF; CDR3nt: TGTGCCACCAGACTAGCGGAGGGGGAAGATGAGCAGTTCTTC
abundance: -; d_gene: -; j_gene: TRBJ2-3; v_gene: TRBV18; CDR3aa: CASSLASSTDTQYF; CDR3nt: TGTGCCAGCTCACTGGCGTCTAGCACAGATACGCAGTATTTT
abundance: many; d_gene: -; j_gene: TRBJ2-5; v_gene: TRBV5-1; CDR3aa: CASSLGTNQETQYF; CDR3nt: TGCGCCAGCAGCTTGGGGACTAACCAAGAGACCCAGTACTTC
abundance: -; d_gene: TRBD2; j_gene: TRBJ2-2; v_gene: TRBV5-1; CDR3aa: CASSLPSGAGELFF; CDR3nt: TGCGCCAGCAGCTTGCCTAGCGGTGCGGGGGAGCTGTTTTTT
abundance: -; d_gene: TRBD2; j_gene: TRBJ2-1; v_gene: TRBV10-2; CDR3aa: CASSVEGAGGNEQFF; CDR3nt: TGCGCCAGCAGTGTTGAGGGTGCGGGGGGCAATGAGCAGTTCTTC
abundance: -; d_gene: -; j_gene: TRBJ1-1; v_gene: TRBV7-9; CDR3aa: CASNHPLAGWNTEAFF; CDR3nt: TGTGCCAGCAATCATCCTCTTGCGGGGTGGAACACTGAAGCTTTCTTT
abundance: -; d_gene: TRBD1; j_gene: TRBJ1-4; v_gene: TRBV4-1; CDR3aa: CASSLPGGTTNEKLFF; CDR3nt: TGCGCCAGCAGCCTCCCAGGGGGCACTACTAATGAAAAACTGTTTTTT
abundance: -; d_gene: TRBD2; j_gene: TRBJ2-7; v_gene: TRBV27; CDR3aa: CASSLGLAGYEQYF; CDR3nt: TGTGCCAGCAGTTTAGGACTAGCGGGATACGAGCAGTACTTC
abundance: -; d_gene: TRBD1; j_gene: TRBJ1-4; v_gene: TRBV15; CDR3aa: CATSRRQGGKEKLFF; CDR3nt: TGTGCCACCAGCAGAAGACAGGGTGGAAAGGAAAAACTGTTTTTT
abundance: -; d_gene: -; j_gene: TRBJ1-1; v_gene: TRBV28; CDR3aa: CASSLSINRVNTEAFF; CDR3nt: TGTGCCAGCAGTCTAAGTATAAACAGGGTCAACACTGAAGCTTTCTTT
abundance: many; d_gene: -; j_gene: TRBJ2-7; v_gene: TRBV29-1; CDR3aa: CSVGSGEHYEQYF; CDR3nt: TGCAGCGTTGGTTCGGGGGAACACTACGAGCAGTACTTC
abundance: -; d_gene: TRBD1; j_gene: TRBJ2-7; v_gene: TRBV18; CDR3aa: CASSPRQGTYEQYF; CDR3nt: TGTGCCAGCTCACCCAGACAGGGTACCTACGAGCAGTACTTC
abundance: -; d_gene: -; j_gene: TRBJ2-5; v_gene: TRBV5-1; CDR3aa: CASSFGWETQYF; CDR3nt: TGCGCCAGCAGCTTTGGGTGGGAGACCCAGTACTTC
abundance: -; d_gene: TRBD2; j_gene: TRBJ2-3; v_gene: TRBV28; CDR3aa: CASSWTSRYTDTQYF; CDR3nt: TGTGCCAGCAGCTGGACTAGCAGGTACACAGATACGCAGTATTTT
abundance: once; d_gene: -; j_gene: TRBJ2-1; v_gene: TRBV7-2; CDR3aa: CASSLGTRAYNEQFF; CDR3nt: TGTGCCAGCAGCTTGGGGACGAGGGCCTACAATGAGCAGTTCTTC